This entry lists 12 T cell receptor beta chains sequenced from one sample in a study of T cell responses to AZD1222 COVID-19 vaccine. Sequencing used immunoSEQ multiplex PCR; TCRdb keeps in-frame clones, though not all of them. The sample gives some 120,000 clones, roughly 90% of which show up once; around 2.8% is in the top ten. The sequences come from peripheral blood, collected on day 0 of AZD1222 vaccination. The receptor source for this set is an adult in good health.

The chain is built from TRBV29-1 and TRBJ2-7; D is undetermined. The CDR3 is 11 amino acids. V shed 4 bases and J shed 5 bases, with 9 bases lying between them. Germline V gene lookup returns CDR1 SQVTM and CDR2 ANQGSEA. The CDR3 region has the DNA TGCAGCGTTGCCCTGAGAGACGAGCAGTACTTC. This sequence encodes CSVALRDEQYF.

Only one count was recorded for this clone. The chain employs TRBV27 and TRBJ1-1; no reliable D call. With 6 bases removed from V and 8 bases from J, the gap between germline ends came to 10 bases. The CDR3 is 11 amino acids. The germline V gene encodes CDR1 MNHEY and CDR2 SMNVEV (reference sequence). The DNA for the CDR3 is TGTGCCAGCAGCCTAGGTCGGGAAGCTTTCTTT. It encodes CASSLGREAFF.

The CDR3 here is CASRPGAEETQYF. The DNA of the CDR3 is TGTGCCAGTCGCCCGGGGGCCGAAGAGACCCAGTACTTC. This chain uses TRBV27 with TRBJ2-5; D tentatively fits TRBD1 or TRBD2 (6 bases each). CDR1 is MNHEY and CDR2 is SMNVEV in the germline V gene (reference sequence). This CDR3 region has 13 residues. Trimming left V 9 bases short and J 3 bases short, with 14 bases between.

The CDR3 region has the DNA TGTGCCAGCAGCGGCGACAGGGCCATTGAGACCCAGTACTTC. Translated: CASSGDRAIETQYF. This chain uses TRBV2 with TRBJ2-5, with 7 bases that match TRBD1. The CDR3 loop spans 14 amino acids. Germline V gene sequence: CDR1 SNHLY, CDR2 FYNNEI. Unmatched junction bases numbered 9, after V lost 6 bases and J lost 5 bases.

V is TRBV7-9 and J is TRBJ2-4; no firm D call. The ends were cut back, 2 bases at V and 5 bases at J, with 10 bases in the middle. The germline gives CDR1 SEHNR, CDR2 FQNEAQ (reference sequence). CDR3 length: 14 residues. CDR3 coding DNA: TGTGCCAGCAGCTTATCGGCAGGTCAAAACATTCAGTACTTC. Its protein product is CASSLSAGQNIQYF.

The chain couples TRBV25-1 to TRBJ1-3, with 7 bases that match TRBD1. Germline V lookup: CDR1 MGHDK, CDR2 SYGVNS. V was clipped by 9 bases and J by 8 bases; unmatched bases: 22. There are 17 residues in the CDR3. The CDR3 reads CASTQGGTGILLDTIYF. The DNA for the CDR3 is TGTGCCAGTACCCAGGGGGGTACAGGGATTTTGTTGGACACCATATATTTT.

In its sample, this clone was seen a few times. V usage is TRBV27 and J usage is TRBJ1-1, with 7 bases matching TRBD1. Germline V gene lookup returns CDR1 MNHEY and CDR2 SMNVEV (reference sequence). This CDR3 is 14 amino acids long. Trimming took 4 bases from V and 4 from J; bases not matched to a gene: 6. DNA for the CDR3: TGTGCCAGCAGTTCATCGACAGGGATCACTGAAGCTTTCTTT. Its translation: CASSSSTGITEAFF.

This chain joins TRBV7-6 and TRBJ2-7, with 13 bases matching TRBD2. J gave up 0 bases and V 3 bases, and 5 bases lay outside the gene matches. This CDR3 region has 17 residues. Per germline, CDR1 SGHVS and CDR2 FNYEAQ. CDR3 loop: CASSFGTSGMSSYEQYF. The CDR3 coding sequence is TGTGCCAGCAGCTTTGGGACTAGCGGGATGAGCTCCTACGAGCAGTACTTC.

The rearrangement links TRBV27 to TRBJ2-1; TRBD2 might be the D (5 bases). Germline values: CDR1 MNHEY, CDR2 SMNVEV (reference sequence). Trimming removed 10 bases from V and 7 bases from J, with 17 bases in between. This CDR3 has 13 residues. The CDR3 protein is CATLKGGLNEQFF. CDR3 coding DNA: TGTGCCACCCTTAAGGGCGGGCTGAATGAGCAGTTCTTC.

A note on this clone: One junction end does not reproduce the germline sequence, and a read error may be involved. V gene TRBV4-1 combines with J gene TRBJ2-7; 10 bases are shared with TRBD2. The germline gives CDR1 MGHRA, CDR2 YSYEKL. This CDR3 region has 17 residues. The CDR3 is CASSPLNSGRASHEQYF. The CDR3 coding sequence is TGCGCCAGCAGCCCCTTAAACAGCGGGAGGGCCTCCCACGAGCAGTACTTC.

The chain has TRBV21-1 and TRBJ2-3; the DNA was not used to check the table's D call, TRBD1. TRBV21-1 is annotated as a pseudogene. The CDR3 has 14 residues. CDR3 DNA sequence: TGTGCCAGCAGCAAGACAGGTTGCACAGATACGCAGTATTTT. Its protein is CASSKTGCTDTQYF.

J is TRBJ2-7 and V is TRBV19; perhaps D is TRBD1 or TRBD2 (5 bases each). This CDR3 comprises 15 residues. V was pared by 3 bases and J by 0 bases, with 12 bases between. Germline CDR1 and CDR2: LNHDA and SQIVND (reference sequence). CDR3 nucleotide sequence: TGTGCCAGTAGTATCCGGGACGGAGTCTCCTACGAGCAGTACTTC. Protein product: CASSIRDGVSYEQYF. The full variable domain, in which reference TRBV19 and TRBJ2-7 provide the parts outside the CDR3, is DGGITQSPKYLFRKEGQNVTLSCEQNLNHDAMYWYRQDPGQGLRLIYYSQIVNDFQKGDIAEGYSVSREKKESFPLTVTSAQKNPTAFYLCASSIRDGVSYEQYFGPGTRLTVT.